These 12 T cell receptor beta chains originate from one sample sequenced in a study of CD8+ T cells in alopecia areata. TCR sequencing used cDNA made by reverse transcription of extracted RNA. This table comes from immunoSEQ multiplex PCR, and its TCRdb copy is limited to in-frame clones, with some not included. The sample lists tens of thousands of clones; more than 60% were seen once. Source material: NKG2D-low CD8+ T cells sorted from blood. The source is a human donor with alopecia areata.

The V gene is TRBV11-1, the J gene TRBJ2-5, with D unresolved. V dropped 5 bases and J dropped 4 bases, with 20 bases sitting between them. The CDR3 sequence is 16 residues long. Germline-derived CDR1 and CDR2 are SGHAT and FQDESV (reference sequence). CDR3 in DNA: TGTGCCAGCAGCCCCGCTCTGGGGTTTTTGTCAGAGACCCAGTACTTC. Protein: CASSPALGFLSETQYF.

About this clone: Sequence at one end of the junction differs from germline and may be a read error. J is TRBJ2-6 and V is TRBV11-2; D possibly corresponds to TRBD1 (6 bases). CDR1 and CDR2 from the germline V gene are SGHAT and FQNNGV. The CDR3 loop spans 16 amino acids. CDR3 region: CASSQDQGSGANVLTF. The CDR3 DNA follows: TGCGCCAGCAGCCAAGATCAGGGGAGTGGGGCCAACGTCCTGACTTTC.

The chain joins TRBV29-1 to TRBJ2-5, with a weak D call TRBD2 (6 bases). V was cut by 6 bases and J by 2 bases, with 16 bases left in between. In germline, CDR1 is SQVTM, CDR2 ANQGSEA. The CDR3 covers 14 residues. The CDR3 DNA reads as TGCAGCGTGCTCCCGGGGCGGGATCAAGAGACCCAGTACTTC. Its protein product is CSVLPGRDQETQYF.

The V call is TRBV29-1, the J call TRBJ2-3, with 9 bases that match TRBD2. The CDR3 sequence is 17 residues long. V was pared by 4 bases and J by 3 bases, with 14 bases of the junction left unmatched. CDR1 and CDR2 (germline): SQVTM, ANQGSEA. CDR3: CSVGFPGLANPTDTQYF. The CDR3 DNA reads TGCAGCGTTGGGTTTCCGGGACTAGCTAACCCTACAGATACGCAGTATTTT.

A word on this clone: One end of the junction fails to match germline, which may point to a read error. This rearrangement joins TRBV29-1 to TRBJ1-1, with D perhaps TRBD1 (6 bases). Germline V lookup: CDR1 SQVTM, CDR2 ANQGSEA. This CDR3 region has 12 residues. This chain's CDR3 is CSAEGGLPEAFF. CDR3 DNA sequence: TGCAGCGCTGAAGGGGGGCTCCCTGAAGCTTTCTTT.

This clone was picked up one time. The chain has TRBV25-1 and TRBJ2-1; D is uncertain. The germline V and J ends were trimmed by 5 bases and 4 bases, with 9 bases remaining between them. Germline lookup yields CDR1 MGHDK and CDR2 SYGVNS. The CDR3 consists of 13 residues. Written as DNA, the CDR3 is TGTGCCAGCAGTCATCCGGGTTACAATGAGCAGTTCTTC. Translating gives CASSHPGYNEQFF.

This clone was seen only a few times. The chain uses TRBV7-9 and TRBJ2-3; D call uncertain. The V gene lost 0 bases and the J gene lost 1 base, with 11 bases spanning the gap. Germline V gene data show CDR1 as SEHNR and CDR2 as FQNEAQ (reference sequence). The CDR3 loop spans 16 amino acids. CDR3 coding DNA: TGTGCCAGCAGCTTAGCCGACGGATCCCGCACAGATACGCAGTATTTT. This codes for CASSLADGSRTDTQYF.

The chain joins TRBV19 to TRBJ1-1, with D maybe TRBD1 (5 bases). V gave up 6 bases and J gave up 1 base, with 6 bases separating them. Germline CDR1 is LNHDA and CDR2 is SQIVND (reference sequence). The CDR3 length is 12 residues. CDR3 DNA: TGTGCCAGTAGCGGGGGGAACACTGAAGCTTTCTTT. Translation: CASSGGNTEAFF.

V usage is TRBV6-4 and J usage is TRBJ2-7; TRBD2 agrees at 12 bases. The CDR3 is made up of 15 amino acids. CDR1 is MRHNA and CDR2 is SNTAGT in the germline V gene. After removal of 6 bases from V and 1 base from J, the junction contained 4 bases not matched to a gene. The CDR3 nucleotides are TGTGCCAGCAGCGCCGGGACTAGCGGGTCCTACGAGCAGTACTTC. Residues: CASSAGTSGSYEQYF.

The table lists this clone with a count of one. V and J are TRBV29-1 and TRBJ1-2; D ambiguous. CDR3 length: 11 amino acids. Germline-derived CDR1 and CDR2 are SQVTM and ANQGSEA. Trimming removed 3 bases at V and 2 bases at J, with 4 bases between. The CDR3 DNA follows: TGCAGCGTTGAGGAGAACTATGGCTACACCTTC. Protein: CSVEENYGYTF.

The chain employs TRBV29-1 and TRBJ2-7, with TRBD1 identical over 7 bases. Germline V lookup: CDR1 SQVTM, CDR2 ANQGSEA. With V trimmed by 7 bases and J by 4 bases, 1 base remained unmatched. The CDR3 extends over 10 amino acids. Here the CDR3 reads CSEQGYEQYF. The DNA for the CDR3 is TGCAGCGAACAGGGGTACGAGCAGTACTTC.

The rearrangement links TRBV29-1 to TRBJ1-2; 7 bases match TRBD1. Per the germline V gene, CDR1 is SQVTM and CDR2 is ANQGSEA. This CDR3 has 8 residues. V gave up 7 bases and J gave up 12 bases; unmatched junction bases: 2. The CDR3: CSDGQDTF. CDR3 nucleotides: TGCAGCGACGGACAGGACACCTTC.